This is a list of T cell receptor beta chains from one sample in a study of T cells in Graves' hyperthyroidism and ophthalmopathy. MiXCR, applied by TCRdb to the multiplex PCR reads, yields one record per CDR3 protein. The sample has 380,000 or so distinct CDR3 sequences, roughly 13% seen once. The material sequenced was blood. The receptors shown here come from a woman in her twenties or thirties with Graves' hyperthyroidism. The CDR3 runs from the conserved cysteine through the conserved F or W. Fields, in order: D gene, J gene, clone size, V gene, CDR3 DNA, CDR3 protein. A D gene is named only where the DNA matches it firmly. The listing skips clone size in some rows; elsewhere it reads once, few, many or a size class.

TRBD2 TRBJ2-1 few TRBV19 TGTGCCAGTAGCTCACGTGGGACTAGCGGCTACAATGAGCAGTTCTTC CASSSRGTSGYNEQFF
TRBD1 TRBJ1-2 many TRBV24-1 TGTGCCACCAGTGATTTCGGGACAGGGGGCCGATGGGGCTACACCTTC CATSDFGTGGRWGYTF
NA TRBJ1-3 many TRBV2 TGTGCCAGCAGTGAAACGGATTTCTCTGGAAACACCATATATTTT CASSETDFSGNTIYF
NA TRBJ2-2 many TRBV2 TGTGCCAGCATGCGTAGCGCCACCGGGGAGCTGTTTTTT CASMRSATGELFF
NA TRBJ2-3 NA TRBV6-2/TRBV6-3 TGTGCCAGCACCCCCGGCTGGAGGGAAGATACGCAGTATTTT CASTPGWREDTQYF
TRBD1 TRBJ1-3 few TRBV28 TGTGCCAGCAGCCTGGACAGGGAAATTACTGGAAACACCATATATTTT CASSLDREITGNTIYF
NA TRBJ1-2 many TRBV2 TGTGCCAGCACCAACCCCCCGACATCCGGTGGCTACACCTTC CASTNPPTSGGYTF
TRBD2 TRBJ2-5 many TRBV6-1 TGTGCCAGCGGAGGACTAGCGGGCGAGACCCAGTACTTC CASGGLAGETQYF
NA TRBJ2-3 many TRBV15 TGTGCCACCAGCAGAGAATTAGGGGGGGTCGGCACAGATACGCAGTATTTT CATSRELGGVGTDTQYF
TRBD1 TRBJ1-5 many TRBV27 TGTGCCAGCAGTTTATGGACAGGGCATCAGCCCCAGCATTTT CASSLWTGHQPQHF
NA TRBJ1-2 many TRBV6-5 TGTGCCAGCAGTTACTGGGCGGGAGGCTACACCTTC CASSYWAGGYTF
NA TRBJ2-6 NA TRBV28 TGTGCCAGCGGACGGACAACCTCTGGGGCCAACGTCCTGACTTTC CASGRTTSGANVLTF
NA TRBJ1-3 few TRBV6-1 TGTGCCAGCAGCCCAGGACAAGGCGACTCTGGAAACACCATATATTTT CASSPGQGDSGNTIYF
NA TRBJ1-5 NA TRBV11-2 TGTGCCAGCAGCTTAACGGACAATCAGCCCCAGCATTTT CASSLTDNQPQHF
TRBD2 TRBJ2-5 many TRBV28 TGTGCCAGCAGAACATCGGGACTACGACCCCAAGAGACCCAGTACTTC CASRTSGLRPQETQYF
TRBD2 TRBJ2-5 many TRBV2 TGTGCCAGCAGTGAAACGACTAGCGGACTCCAAGAGACCCAGTACTTC CASSETTSGLQETQYF
NA TRBJ1-1 many TRBV12-3/TRBV12-4 TGTGCCAGCAGTTTAATCAGTCCGAACACTGAAGCTTTCTTT CASSLISPNTEAFF
NA TRBJ1-4 NA TRBV5-1 TGCGCCAGCAGCTGGGACACTGAAAAACTGTTTTTT CASSWDTEKLFF
TRBD2 TRBJ2-2 NA TRBV5-4 TGTGCCAGCAGATCTAGCGGGAGGAACACCGGGGAGCTGTTTTTT CASRSSGRNTGELFF
NA TRBJ2-1 few TRBV29-1 TGCAGCGTCCCCAAGGGGACTGGGGCATCGGAGCAGTTCTTC CSVPKGTGASEQFF
NA TRBJ2-3 many TRBV2 TGTGCCAGCAGTGGGGAAACAGTTGATACGCAGTATTTT CASSGETVDTQYF
NA TRBJ1-4 many TRBV28 TGTGCCAGCAGCAGGGGTGATGGTGAAAAACTGTTTTTT CASSRGDGEKLFF
TRBD2 TRBJ2-3 many TRBV20-1 TGCAGTGCTCCGGCCGTAGCGGGAGCTGGAGATACGCAGTATTTT CSAPAVAGAGDTQYF
NA TRBJ2-7 many TRBV7-2 TGTGCCAGCAGCTTAGTTGGGGCTTCGAACTCCTACGAGCAGTACTTC CASSLVGASNSYEQYF
NA TRBJ2-5 many TRBV3-1 TGTGCCAGCAGCCAAGACCCCCAAGAGACCCAGTACTTC CASSQDPQETQYF
TRBD1 TRBJ1-5 few TRBV14 TGTGCCAGCAGGCAAGAGGGGGCCACAGGCGATCAGCCCCAGCATTTT CASRQEGATGDQPQHF
TRBD2 TRBJ2-1 many TRBV20-1 TGCAGTGCTAGCGGGAGGGCCCTCAATGAGCAGTTCTTC CSASGRALNEQFF
TRBD2 TRBJ2-1 NA TRBV6-2/TRBV6-3 TGTGCCAGCAGTTATCTCCTAGCGGATGTCCCCAAGTGGTACAATGAGCAGTTCTTC CASSYLLADVPKWYNEQFF
TRBD1 TRBJ1-1 many TRBV28 TGTGCCAGCACCGTAGGGGGCCCGAACACTGAAGCTTTCTTT CASTVGGPNTEAFF
NA TRBJ1-1 many TRBV12-3/TRBV12-4 TGTGCCAGCAGTCCAAGTGGGAGTCGGAACACTGAAGCTTTCTTT CASSPSGSRNTEAFF
TRBD1 TRBJ2-5 few TRBV6-1 TGTGCCAGCAGGGCTGGGACAGTTGCGTACTTC CASRAGTVAYF
TRBD1 TRBJ2-1 many TRBV6-1 TGTGCCAGCAGTGAAGCCCCAGGGGGTGTGAATGAGCAGTTCTTC CASSEAPGGVNEQFF
NA TRBJ2-7 NA TRBV28 TGTGCCAGCAGCCCCACGGGTCGGGTGGCCGAGCAGTACTTC CASSPTGRVAEQYF
TRBD2 TRBJ2-3 many TRBV20-1 TGCAGTGCCAGGACTAGCGGGATGAGGGATACGCAGTATTTT CSARTSGMRDTQYF
NA TRBJ2-1 many TRBV11-3 TGTGCCAGCAGCCGAGGCGGTCACAATGAGCAGTTCTTC CASSRGGHNEQFF
NA TRBJ2-5 many TRBV27 TGTGCCAGCAGTTTACGGCAGGCTGGAGAGACCCAGTACTTC CASSLRQAGETQYF
NA TRBJ1-1 NA TRBV30 TGTGCCTGGGGGGAGGTGAACACTGAAGCTTTCTTT CAWGEVNTEAFF
TRBD1 TRBJ1-5 NA TRBV20-1 TGCAGTGCTAGAGATCAAAGGGCGGGGACAGGGTTCTATGCCCTCAATCAGCCCCAGCATTTT CSARDQRAGTGFYALNQPQHF
NA TRBJ2-1 NA TRBV3-1 TGTGCCAGCAGCCAAGATGGGACCTACGGGGACAATGAGCAGTTCTTC CASSQDGTYGDNEQFF
NA TRBJ1-4 many TRBV12-3/TRBV12-4 TGTGCCAGCAGTTTAGAAGGGACGGGACTGTTTTTT CASSLEGTGLFF
NA TRBJ2-7 few TRBV18 TGTGCCAGCTCTAGGGCCGCGGGTGAGCAGTACTTC CASSRAAGEQYF